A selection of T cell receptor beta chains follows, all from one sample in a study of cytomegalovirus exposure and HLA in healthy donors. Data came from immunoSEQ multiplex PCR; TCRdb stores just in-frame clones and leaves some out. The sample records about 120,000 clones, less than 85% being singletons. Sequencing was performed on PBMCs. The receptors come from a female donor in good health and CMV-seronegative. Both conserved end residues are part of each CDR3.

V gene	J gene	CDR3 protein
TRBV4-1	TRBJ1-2	CASSGPGRGGLGYTF
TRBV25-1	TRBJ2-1	CASSDRAGGPPYREQFF
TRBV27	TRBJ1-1	CASSSLGANTEAFF
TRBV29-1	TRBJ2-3	CSIRSTDTQYF
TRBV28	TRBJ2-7	CASSRRDYDYEQYF
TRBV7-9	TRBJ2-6	CASSLDRGLDGANGLTF
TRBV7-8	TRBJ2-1	CASSLLGGDRGHDEQFF
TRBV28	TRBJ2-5	CASSQNRAGGYQETQYF
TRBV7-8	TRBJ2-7	CASSVGDPSYEQYF
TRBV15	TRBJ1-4	CATKTGGREKLFF
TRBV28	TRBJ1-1	CASSLGNQGAFF
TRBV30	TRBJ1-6	CAWAVTGYPSPLHF
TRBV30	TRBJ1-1	CAWKQGPNTEAFF
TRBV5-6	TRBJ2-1	CASSFRTQNNEQFF
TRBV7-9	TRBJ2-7	CAGTGSSYEQYF
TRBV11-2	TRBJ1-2	CASSQQLGYTF
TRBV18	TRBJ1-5	CASSPYASGSNQPQHF
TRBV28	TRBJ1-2	CASSSQGPNYGYTF
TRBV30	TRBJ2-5	CAWSSSGETQYF
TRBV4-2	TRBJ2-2	CASTPADMSSGGAGELFF
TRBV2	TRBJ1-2	CASRDRGLYYGYTF
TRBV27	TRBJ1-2	CASSLRTGGANYGYTF
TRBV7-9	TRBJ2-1	CSSSPGTRSYNEQFF
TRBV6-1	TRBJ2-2	CASSGGQGNIGELFF
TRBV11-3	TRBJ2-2	CASSILSGELFF
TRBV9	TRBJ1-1	CASSAGGMNTEAFF
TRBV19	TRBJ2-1	CASSTTSRGIREQFF
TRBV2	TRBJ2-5	CASSPNTGTGVTQYF
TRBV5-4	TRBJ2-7	CASSFSILAGSSGRNEQYF
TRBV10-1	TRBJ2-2	CASSPSRREGNTGELFF
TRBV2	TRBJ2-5	CASSAGRGQETQYF
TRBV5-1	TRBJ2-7	CASSWGQGGGYEQYF
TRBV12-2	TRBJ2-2	CASRSTPASGGTGELFF
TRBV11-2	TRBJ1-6	CATTGSPNSPLHF
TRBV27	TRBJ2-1	CASNAFSVPNSYNEQFF
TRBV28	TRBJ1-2	CASSFSGRGGYTF
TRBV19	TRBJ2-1	CASRELAGKDNEQFF
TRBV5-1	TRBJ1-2	CASSLNQGARGYTF
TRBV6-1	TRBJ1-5	CASRTDQVEPQHF
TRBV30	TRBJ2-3	CAWSVLWGPQGDTQYF
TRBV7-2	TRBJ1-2	CASSLTSTGGGYTF
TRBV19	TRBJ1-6	CASCETFYNSPLHF
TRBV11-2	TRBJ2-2	CASSLAIGELDTGELFF
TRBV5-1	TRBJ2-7	CASSLSGGPSEQYF